Following are 5 T cell receptor beta chains from one sample sequenced in a study of cytomegalovirus exposure and HLA in healthy donors (dated by TCRdb to the late 2010s). The library was made by the immunoSEQ multiplex PCR assay. This immuneACCESS table, as held by TCRdb, lists in-frame sequences with V and J called but not all clones. Of the missing ones, under half trace to an unresolved V gene in checked studies; the others have no known cause. Present in this sample are some 340,000 clones, roughly 90% of which were seen just once. The ten top clones hold approximately 1.2% of the sample. Input material: PBMCs. Receptors originate from a woman aged 25 to 39 in good health and CMV-seropositive.

J is TRBJ2-7 and V is TRBV11-2; tentatively, D is TRBD2 (5 bases). The CDR3 sequence is 17 residues long. Germline V gene lookup returns CDR1 SGHAT and CDR2 FQNNGV. Trimming stripped 4 bases from V and 3 bases from J, with 22 bases between. CDR3 nucleotides: TGTGCCAGCAGCTCGACCCAGCGGAGGAGACTTCTCTACGAGCAGTACTTC. Translation: CASSSTQRRRLLYEQYF.

This rearrangement joins TRBV7-6 to TRBJ1-3, with D unclear. V was clipped by 1 base and J by 0 bases, with 13 bases between them. Germline V lookup: CDR1 SGHVS, CDR2 FNYEAQ. The CDR3 spans 17 residues. This CDR3 is CASSLGVASSSGNTIYF. Written as DNA, the CDR3 is TGTGCCAGCAGCTTAGGAGTAGCATCTAGCTCTGGAAACACCATATATTTT.

This rearrangement joins TRBV6-6 to TRBJ2-7; 10 nucleotides align to TRBD1. The J segment lost 4 bases and the V segment lost 4 bases, leaving 10 bases of the junction unmatched. The CDR3 length is 16 residues. Germline loops: CDR1 MNHNY, CDR2 SVGAGI (reference sequence). CDR3 sequence: CASSSLSGTGDYEQYF. For the CDR3, the DNA is TGTGCCAGCAGTTCCCTCTCCGGGACAGGGGATTACGAGCAGTACTTC.

The rearrangement links TRBV6-5 to TRBJ2-2; D unresolved. The germline V gene has CDR1 MNHEY and CDR2 SVGAGI. Deletions cut 2 bases from V and 3 bases from J, with 7 bases between. The CDR3 runs to 14 residues. The CDR3 bases are TGTGCCAGCAGTTACGATGTAGACACCGGGGAGCTGTTTTTT. Amino acids: CASSYDVDTGELFF.

The chain employs TRBV5-1 and TRBJ1-1; 7 bases line up with TRBD1. The germline V gene has CDR1 SGHRS and CDR2 YFSETQ. After removal of 5 bases from V and 7 bases from J, the junction contained 5 bases not matched to a gene. The CDR3 totals 12 residues. CDR3 bases: TGCGCCAGCAGTTTTGGACAGGATGAAGCTTTCTTT. Amino acid sequence: CASSFGQDEAFF.